This entry is about one T cell receptor (beta chain). The target of this receptor is not known. Base qualities are not provided; no much larger clone lies one nucleotide away. This entry is derived from a study of shared clonotypes between healthy human individuals (dated by TCRdb to about 2020). Study-level background: The cohort comprised a couple of women and a few men aged 18 to 49 years. Per donor, three plates each were used for CD4 naive and CD4 memory, two for CD8 naive, and one for CD8 memory. To estimate repertoire size and how much clonotypes are shared between individuals, the study performed deep sequencing of blood TCR repertoires from a few healthy adults. To increase sequencing depth and limit assay-specific biases, TCR repertoire library preparation and sequencing were carried out by different laboratories using diverse techniques. Per donor, leukapheresis produced somewhere between about 0.9 and 9.5 billion PBMCs.

Spanning cysteine to phenylalanine, the CDR3 consists of 14 amino acids. CDR3 DNA is the only sequence kept; it has 42 bases, read in frame from the first base. Per the germline V gene (reference sequence), MNHEY is the CDR1 and SMNVEV is the CDR2. A distance of 13 bases separates the germline ends of V and J, which lose 0 bases and 7 bases respectively. TCR CDR3 regions were amplified from genomic DNA by multiplex PCR using the deep immunoSEQ assay. For each cell subset, the extracted genomic DNA was distributed evenly across all wells of several immunoSEQ 96-well plates, and each plate served as one replicate. For sorted subsets, each replicate PCR was loaded with around 220 ng genomic DNA, equivalent to 25,000 to 35,000 T cell genomes. Purified libraries were measured with a Qubit 3.0 fluorometer, size-checked on a Bioanalyzer 2100, and measured again with the KAPA Library Quantification kit. A separate single-read 150-cycle Illumina NextSeq 550 flow cell was used to sequence each immunoSEQ 96-well plate. On the study's bioinformatics: Because only junctional sequences without quality scores were contained in the immunoSEQ output, filtering matching that applied to full-length reads could not be performed. To assign V/J genes and CDR3, sequences were annotated against IMGT germline references using PyIR, a Python wrapper for IgBLAST v1.9. Reads were removed for weak V/J assignments (E-value above 1e-6), missing CDR3, stop codons, out-of-frame junctions, or ambiguous translated residues. V3J clonotypes were defined as sequences sharing the same inferred V gene, J gene, and CDR3 amino acid sequence. To compute the percentage overlap between repertoires, the number of shared unique clonotypes was divided by the size of the smaller repertoire. RTK rarefaction, the Chao1 estimator, and Recon v2.1 estimates of unobserved clonotypes were used to assess repertoire richness. OLGA was used to compute generation probabilities for all TCRbeta clonotypes that the gDNA method yielded from a handful of donors. Here the immuneACCESS table is served through TCRdb, limited to in-frame sequences with V and J called. Missing clones are a known gap in these copies; in checked studies unresolved V genes cover under half, and the rest lacks a known reason. The V and J calls and clone size come from that table; D and trimming were worked out from the DNA. The sample table holds some 2 million clones, of which approximately 95% were seen once. Jointly, the top ten make up more than 0.95% of the sample.

CD8 naive samples were CD45RO-negative cells positively selected for CCR7, giving a CD45RA+CCR7+ population that excluded TemRA cells. Donors were healthy HIV-negative adults with no recently reported acute infections or vaccinations. Only Caucasian adults living in Nashville, Tennessee, USA were represented among the donors. After blood collection by leukapheresis, PBMCs were isolated using Ficoll-Histopaque density gradient centrifugation and then cryopreserved in the vapor phase of liquid nitrogen. Analytical flow cytometry was used to check the purity and quantity of every magnetically sorted T cell population. Each sorted fraction had its genomic DNA isolated and then quantified by UV absorbance on a Nanodrop 2000c. Study-wide findings and limitations: Larger estimated clonotype richness was generally found for naive subsets than for memory subsets. Because the study included only a small number of donors, the genetic and exposure-history diversity represented was limited. Sampling was restricted to blood, and TCR repertoires in tissues likely differ from the TCR repertoires found in blood. Across four donors, roughly 5% of naive CD4, approximately 3.5% of naive CD8, about 2.3% of memory CD4, and approximately 0.4% of memory CD8 clonotypes were shared. Incomplete sequencing was indicated by rarefaction of sorted-subset datasets, despite the large sequencing depth. Clonotypes shared by all four sorted-subset donors showed higher generation probabilities than non-shared clonotypes. Pairwise subsampling led to the expectation that sequencing depth would affect the degree of clonotype sharing among donors.

The clonotype originates from a man aged 18 to 35 in good health. The sequence links TRBV27 to TRBJ2-7; a tentative D call is TRBD2 (6 bases match). Sequenced sample: naive CD8+ T cells sorted from blood. What the cell subset or site label conveys for this sample: CD45RA+CCR7+. CDR3 loop: CASSLSYSGYEQYF. The nucleotides read TGTGCCAGCAGTTTATCGTATAGCGGATATGAGCAGTACTTC.